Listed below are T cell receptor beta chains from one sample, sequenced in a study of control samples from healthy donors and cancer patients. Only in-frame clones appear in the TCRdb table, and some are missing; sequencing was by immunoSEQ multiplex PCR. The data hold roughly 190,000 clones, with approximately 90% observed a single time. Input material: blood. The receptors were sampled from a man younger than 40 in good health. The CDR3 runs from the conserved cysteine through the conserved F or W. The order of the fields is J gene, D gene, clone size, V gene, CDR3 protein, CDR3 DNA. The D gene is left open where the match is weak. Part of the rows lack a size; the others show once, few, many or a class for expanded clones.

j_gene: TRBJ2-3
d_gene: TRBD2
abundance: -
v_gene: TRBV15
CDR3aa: CATSEGLAGSLGTQYF
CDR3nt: TGTGCCACCAGCGAAGGACTAGCGGGTTCCTTAGGCACGCAGTATTTT

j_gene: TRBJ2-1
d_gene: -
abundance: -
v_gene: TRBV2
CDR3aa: CASIAQGSYNEQFF
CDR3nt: TGTGCCAGCATAGCACAGGGCTCCTACAATGAGCAGTTCTTC

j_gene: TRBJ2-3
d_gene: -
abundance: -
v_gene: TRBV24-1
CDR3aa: CATSGQGGLITDTQYF
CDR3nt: TGTGCCACCAGTGGCCAGGGGGGGCTTATCACAGATACGCAGTATTTT

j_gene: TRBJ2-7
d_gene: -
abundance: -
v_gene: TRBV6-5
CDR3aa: CASKPPQGRPGEQYF
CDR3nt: TGTGCCAGCAAACCCCCCCAGGGAAGACCGGGAGAGCAGTACTTC

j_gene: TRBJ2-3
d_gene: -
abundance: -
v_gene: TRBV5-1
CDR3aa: CASSLWGSTDTQYF
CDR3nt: TGCGCCAGCAGCTTATGGGGTTCCACAGATACGCAGTATTTT

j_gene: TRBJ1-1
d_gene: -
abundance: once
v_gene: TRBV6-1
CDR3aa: CASSELGSNAEAFF
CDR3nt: TGTGCCAGCAGTGAATTAGGTTCAAACGCTGAAGCTTTCTTT

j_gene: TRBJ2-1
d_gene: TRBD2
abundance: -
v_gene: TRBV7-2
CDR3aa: CASRVTSGFNEQFF
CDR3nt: TGTGCCAGCAGGGTTACTAGCGGGTTTAATGAGCAGTTCTTC

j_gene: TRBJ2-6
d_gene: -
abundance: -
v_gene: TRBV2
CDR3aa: CASSPWLYGDGQSGANVLTF
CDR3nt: TGTGCCAGCAGCCCTTGGCTATACGGGGACGGACAATCTGGGGCCAACGTCCTGACTTTC

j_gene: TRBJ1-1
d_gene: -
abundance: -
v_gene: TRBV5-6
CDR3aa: CASSSLINTEAFF
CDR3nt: TGTGCCAGCAGTTCCCTGATAAACACTGAAGCTTTCTTT

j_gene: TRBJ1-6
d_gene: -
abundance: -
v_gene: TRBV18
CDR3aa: CASSPGPSSYNSPLHF
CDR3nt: TGTGCCAGCTCACCAGGACCGAGCTCCTATAATTCACCCCTCCACTTT

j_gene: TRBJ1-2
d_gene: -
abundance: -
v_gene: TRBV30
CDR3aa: CACVLGTFNYGYTF
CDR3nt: TGTGCCTGCGTCCTAGGGACTTTTAACTATGGCTACACCTTC

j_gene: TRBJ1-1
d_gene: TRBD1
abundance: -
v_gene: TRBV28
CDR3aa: CASSFSRGTTEAFF
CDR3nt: TGTGCCAGCAGTTTTTCCAGGGGGACCACTGAAGCTTTCTTT

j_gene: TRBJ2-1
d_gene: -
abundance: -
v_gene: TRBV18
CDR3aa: CASSSQGNEQFF
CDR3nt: TGTGCCAGCTCATCTCAGGGGAATGAGCAGTTCTTC

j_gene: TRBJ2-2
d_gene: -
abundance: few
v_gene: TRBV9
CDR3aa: CASSAGGRNTGELFF
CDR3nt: TGTGCCAGCAGCGCGGGGGGCCGGAACACCGGGGAGCTGTTTTTT

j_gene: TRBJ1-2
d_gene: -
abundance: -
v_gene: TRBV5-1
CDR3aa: CASSTQGGGYTF
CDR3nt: TGCGCCAGCAGCACCCAGGGAGGGGGCTACACCTTC

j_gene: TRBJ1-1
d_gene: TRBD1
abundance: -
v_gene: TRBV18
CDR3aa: CASSPDRYRGSGEAFF
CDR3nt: TGTGCCAGCTCACCAGATAGATACAGGGGAAGCGGTGAAGCTTTCTTT

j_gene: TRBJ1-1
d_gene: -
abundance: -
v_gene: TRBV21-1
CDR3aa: CASSSQPLQGRDTEAFF
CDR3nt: TGTGCCAGCAGCTCCCAGCCCCTCCAGGGAAGAGACACTGAAGCTTTCTTT